The clone carrying this T cell receptor beta chain was seen more than once but under ten times. The antigen is not known. V lost 1 base and J lost 0, with 22 bases in between. The CDR3 extends over 21 amino acids. CDR1 SGHAT and CDR2 FQDESV come from the germline V gene (reference sequence). The record originates from a study of response to subunit inactivated influenza vaccine. Findings of the study overall: A suggestion made by the authors is that each seasonal influenza vaccination recruits few new T cells.

In TCRdb, the RT-PCR reads were re-called with MiXCR into one record per CDR3 protein. In the table there are about 520,000 distinct CDR3 sequences, about a tenth of which are singletons. The chain links TRBV11-1 to TRBJ2-6; tentatively, D is TRBD2 (6 bases). The sample here was PBMCs from blood, taken 35 to 45 days after vaccination. The TCR was taken from a man aged 50-59 years who received an inactivated influenza vaccine. CDR3: CASSLGGGQRYRSSGANVLTF. The CDR3 DNA follows: TGTGCCAGCAGCTTAGGCGGAGGGCAGCGATATCGAAGCTCTGGGGCCAACGTCCTGACTTTC.